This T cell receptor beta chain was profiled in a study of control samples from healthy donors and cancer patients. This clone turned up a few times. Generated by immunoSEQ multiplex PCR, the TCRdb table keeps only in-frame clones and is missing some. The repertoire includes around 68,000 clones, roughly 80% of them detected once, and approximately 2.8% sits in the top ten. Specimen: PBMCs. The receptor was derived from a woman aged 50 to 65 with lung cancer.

CDR3 sequence (DNA): TGTGCCAGCAGCCACCGACGGGACACTGAAGCTTTCTTT. Translating gives CASSHRRDTEAFF. The chain uses TRBV11-3 and TRBJ1-1, with unresolved D. Trimming took off 5 bases at V and 3 bases at J, with 10 bases between the two ends. This CDR3 comprises 13 residues. CDR1 is SGHNT and CDR2 is YENEEA in the germline V gene.